The T cell receptor (beta chain) described here comes from a study of T cells after yellow fever vaccination. The study's findings and limits: Only a small proportion of the clonotypes turned up in both the CD4 and the CD8 compartments, likely arising from convergent recombination. Primary-vaccination clones mostly resurfaced post-booster (96% CD4, 75% to 90% CD8).

This clonotype was seen only a few times. The antigen is not known. CDR1 is SGHKS, CDR2 YYEKEE, per germline (reference sequence). The CDR3 has 14 residues. V was clipped by 1 base and J by 8 bases, with 10 bases between them. 5'RACE template switching generated TCR cDNA, adding a universal primer site and UMIs. One entry per CDR3 protein, called by TCRdb with MiXCR from the 5' RACE reads. The table includes a few hundred thousand distinct CDR3 sequences, about a sixth detected once. The sample was PBMCs, taken 4 to 5 days after the first yellow fever vaccination. This sequence originates from a man aged 18 to 30 who received the YFV17D yellow fever vaccine. The gene calls are TRBV5-5 and TRBJ1-6; no clear D. The CDR3 region has the DNA TGTGCCAGCAGCTTGCGGGCAAGGGATTCACCCCTCCACTTT. The encoded protein is CASSLRARDSPLHF.